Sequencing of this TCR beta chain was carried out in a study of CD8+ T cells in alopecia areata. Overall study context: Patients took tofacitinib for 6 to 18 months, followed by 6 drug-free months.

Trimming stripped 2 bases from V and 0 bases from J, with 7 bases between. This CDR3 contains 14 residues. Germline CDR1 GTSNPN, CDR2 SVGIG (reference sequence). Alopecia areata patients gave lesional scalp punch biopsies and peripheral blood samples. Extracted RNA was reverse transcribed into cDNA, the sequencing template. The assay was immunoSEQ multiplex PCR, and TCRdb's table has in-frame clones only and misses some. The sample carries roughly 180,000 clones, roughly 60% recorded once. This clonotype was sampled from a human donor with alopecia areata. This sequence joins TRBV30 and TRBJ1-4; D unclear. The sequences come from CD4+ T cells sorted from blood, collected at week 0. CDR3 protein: CAWSIRSTNEKLFF. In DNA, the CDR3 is TGTGCCTGGAGTATCCGGTCAACTAATGAAAAACTGTTTTTT.